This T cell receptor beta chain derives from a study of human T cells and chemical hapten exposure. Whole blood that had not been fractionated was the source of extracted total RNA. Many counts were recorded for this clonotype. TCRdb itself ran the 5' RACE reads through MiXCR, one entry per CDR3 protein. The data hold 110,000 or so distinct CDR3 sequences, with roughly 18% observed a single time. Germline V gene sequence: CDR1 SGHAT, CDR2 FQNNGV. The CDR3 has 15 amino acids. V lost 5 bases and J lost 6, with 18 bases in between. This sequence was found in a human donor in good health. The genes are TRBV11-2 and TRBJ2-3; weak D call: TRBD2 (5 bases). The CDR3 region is CASSQRPTMGDTQYF. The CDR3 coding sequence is TGTGCCAGCAGCCAGCGACCGACTATGGGCGATACGCAGTATTTT.